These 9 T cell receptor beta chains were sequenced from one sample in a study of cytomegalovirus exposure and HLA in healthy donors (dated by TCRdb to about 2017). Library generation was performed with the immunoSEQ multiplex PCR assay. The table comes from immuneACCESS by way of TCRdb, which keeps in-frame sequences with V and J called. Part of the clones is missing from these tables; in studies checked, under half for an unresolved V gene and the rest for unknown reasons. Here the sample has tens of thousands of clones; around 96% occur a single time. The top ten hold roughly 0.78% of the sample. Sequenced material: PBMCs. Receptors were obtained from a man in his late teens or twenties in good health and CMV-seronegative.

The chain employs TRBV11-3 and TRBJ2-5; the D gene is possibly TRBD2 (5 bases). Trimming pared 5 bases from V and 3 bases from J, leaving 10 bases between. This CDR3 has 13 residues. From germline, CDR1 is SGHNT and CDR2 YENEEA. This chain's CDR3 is CASSVSGEETQYF. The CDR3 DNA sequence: TGTGCCAGCAGCGTAAGCGGCGAAGAGACCCAGTACTTC.

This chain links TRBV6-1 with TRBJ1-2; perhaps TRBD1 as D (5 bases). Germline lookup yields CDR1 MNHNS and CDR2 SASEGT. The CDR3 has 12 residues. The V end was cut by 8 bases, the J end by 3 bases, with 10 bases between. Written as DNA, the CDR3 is TGTGCCAGCGGGGCCGACTACTATGGCTACACCTTC. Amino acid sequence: CASGADYYGYTF.

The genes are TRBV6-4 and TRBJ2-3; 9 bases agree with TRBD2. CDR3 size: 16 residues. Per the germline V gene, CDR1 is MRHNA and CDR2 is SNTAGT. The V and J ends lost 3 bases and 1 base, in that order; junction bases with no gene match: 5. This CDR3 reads CASSDLPSGGTDTQYF. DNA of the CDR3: TGTGCCAGCAGTGATCTCCCTAGCGGGGGCACAGATACGCAGTATTTT.

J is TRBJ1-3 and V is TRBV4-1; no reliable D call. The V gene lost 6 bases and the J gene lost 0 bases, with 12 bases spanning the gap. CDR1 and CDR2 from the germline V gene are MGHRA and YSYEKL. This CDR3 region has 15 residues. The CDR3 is CASRIRHLSGNTIYF. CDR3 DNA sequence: TGCGCCAGCAGGATAAGACACCTCTCTGGAAACACCATATATTTT.

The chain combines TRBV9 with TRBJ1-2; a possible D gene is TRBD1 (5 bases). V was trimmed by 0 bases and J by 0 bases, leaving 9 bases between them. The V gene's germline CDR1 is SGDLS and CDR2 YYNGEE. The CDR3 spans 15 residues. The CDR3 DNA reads TGTGCCAGCAGCGTAGGACCGGGGGCTAACTATGGCTACACCTTC. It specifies CASSVGPGANYGYTF. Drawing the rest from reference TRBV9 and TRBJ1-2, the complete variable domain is DSGVTQTPKHLITATGQRVTLRCSPRSGDLSVYWYQQSLDQGLQFLIQYYNGEERAKGNILERFSAQQFPDLHSELNLSSLELGDSALYFCASSVGPGANYGYTFGSGTRLTVV.

The CDR3 DNA reads as TGTGCCAGCAGACTCAATGTGGGGGCGTCAAACACTGAAGCTTTCTTT. Its protein is CASRLNVGASNTEAFF. The chain has TRBV7-6 and TRBJ1-1; tentatively, D is TRBD1 (6 bases). CDR1 SGHVS and CDR2 FNYEAQ come from the germline V gene. This CDR3 comprises 16 residues. The ends were cut back, 6 bases at V and 2 bases at J, with 19 bases in the middle.

The CDR3 DNA reads as TGTGCCAGCAGCCTATCGGCAAGGGACAGGGCAGTAACTGAAGCTTTCTTT. Translated, it gives CASSLSARDRAVTEAFF. V and J are TRBV27 and TRBJ1-1, with TRBD1 matching 9 bases. CDR1 and CDR2 from the germline V gene are MNHEY and SMNVEV (reference sequence). The V and J ends lost 6 bases and 5 bases, in that order; junction bases with no gene match: 16. The CDR3 loop spans 17 amino acids.

The CDR3 nucleotides read TGTGCCAGCAGCCCTTCCGGGACAGCTACCCCCTACGAGCAGTACGTC. Amino acid sequence: CASSPSGTATPYEQYV. This chain joins TRBV5-6 and TRBJ2-7; TRBD1 matches at 7 bases. Germline V gene lookup returns CDR1 SGHDT and CDR2 YYEEEE. The J segment lost 2 bases and the V segment lost 4 bases, leaving 12 bases of the junction unmatched. CDR3 length: 16 amino acids.

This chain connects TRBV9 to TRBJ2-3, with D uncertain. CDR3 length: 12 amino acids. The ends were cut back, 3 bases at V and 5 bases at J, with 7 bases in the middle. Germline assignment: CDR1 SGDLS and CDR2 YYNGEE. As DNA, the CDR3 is TGTGCCAGCAGCGGGGCAATAGATACGCAGTATTTT. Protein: CASSGAIDTQYF.